This TCR beta chain is from a study of shared clonotypes between healthy human individuals. Study results and caveats: Depth of sequencing was expected to influence donor clonotype sharing. Shared across four donors were around 4.7% of the naive CD4 clonotypes.

Points on this clone: What it binds is not known.

Germline CDR1 is MDHEN and CDR2 is SYDVKM. The length of the CDR3 is 14 residues. Trimming pared 7 bases from V and 0 bases from J, leaving 10 bases between. The assay was run at deep level. Original handling: With immunoSEQ giving junction-only sequences and no quality scores, filtering differed. Only in-frame clones appear in the TCRdb table, and some are missing; sequencing was by immunoSEQ multiplex PCR. Clone size and the V and J calls come from that table; the DNA yielded D and trimming. Of approximately 1,500,000 clones detected, approximately 96% appear once; the ten largest clones hold about 1%.

The genes are TRBV28 and TRBJ2-1; D not certain. This sequence originates from a man younger than 45 in good health. The sample consisted of naive CD4+ T cells sorted from blood. Regarding subset: CD45RA+ positively selected. CDR3: CASKSVSSYNEQFF. The CDR3 bases are TGTGCCAGCAAAAGCGTAAGCTCCTACAATGAGCAGTTCTTC. Together with reference TRBV28 and TRBJ2-1, the CDR3 gives the full variable domain: DVKVTQSSRYLVKRTGEKVFLECVQDMDHENMFWYRQDPGLGLRLIYFSYDVKMKEKGDIPEGYSVSREKKERFSLILESASTNQTSMYLCASKSVSSYNEQFFGPGTRLTVL.